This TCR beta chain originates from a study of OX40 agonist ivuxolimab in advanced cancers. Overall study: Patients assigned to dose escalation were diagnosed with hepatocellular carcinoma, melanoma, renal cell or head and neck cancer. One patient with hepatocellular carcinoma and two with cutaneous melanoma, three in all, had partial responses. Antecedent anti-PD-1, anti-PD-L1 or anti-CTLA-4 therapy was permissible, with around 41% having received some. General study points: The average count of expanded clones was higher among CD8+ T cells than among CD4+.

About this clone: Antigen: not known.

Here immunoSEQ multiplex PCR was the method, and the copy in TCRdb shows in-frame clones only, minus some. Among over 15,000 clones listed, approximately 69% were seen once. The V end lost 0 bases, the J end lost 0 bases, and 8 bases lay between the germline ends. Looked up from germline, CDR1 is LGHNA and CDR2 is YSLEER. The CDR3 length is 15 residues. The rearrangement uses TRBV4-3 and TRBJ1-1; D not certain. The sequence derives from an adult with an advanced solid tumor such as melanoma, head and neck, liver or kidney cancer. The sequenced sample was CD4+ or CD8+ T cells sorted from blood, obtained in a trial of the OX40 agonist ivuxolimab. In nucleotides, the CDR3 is TGCGCCAGCAGCCAAGATCCGGGGATGAACACTGAAGCTTTCTTT. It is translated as CASSQDPGMNTEAFF.